Below, 22 T cell receptor beta chains from the same sample are listed, as sequenced in a study of T cells in Graves' hyperthyroidism and ophthalmopathy. RNA transcripts were the template for amplifying TCR beta CDR3 regions. The study used the HTBI primer set for a first-round RT-PCR of the TCR CDR3. MiXCR, run by TCRdb on the multiplex PCR reads, gives a single entry per CDR3 protein. The sample yields about 200,000 distinct CDR3 sequences, around a sixth seen once. The specimen sequenced was blood. The origin of the receptors is a woman aged 45 to 65 with Graves' hyperthyroidism.

This clonotype was counted between two and nine times. This chain uses TRBV27 with TRBJ2-7; the D call may be TRBD1 or TRBD2 (5 bases each). Germline CDR1 and CDR2: MNHEY and SMNVEV (reference sequence). V lost 1 base to trimming and J lost 7 bases, with 8 bases between them. There are 12 residues in the CDR3. The CDR3 sequence: CASSLFGGEQYF. The CDR3 bases are TGTGCCAGCAGTTTATTTGGGGGAGAGCAGTACTTC.

This clonotype was picked up many times. CDR3 region: CASSLVGAGGTEAFF. The CDR3 region has the DNA TGTGCCAGCAGCTTAGTTGGAGCCGGGGGCACTGAAGCTTTCTTT. This rearrangement joins TRBV7-8 to TRBJ1-1; a weak D match, TRBD1 (5 bases). V lost 1 base and J lost 4, with 13 bases in between. The CDR3 has 15 amino acids. Germline lookup yields CDR1 SGHVS and CDR2 FQNEAQ.

This clonotype was counted ten times or more. This rearrangement joins TRBV10-1 to TRBJ2-7; maybe TRBD1 (5 bases). This CDR3 has 13 residues. CDR1 WNHNN and CDR2 SYGVQD come from the germline V gene (reference sequence). Trimming took 5 bases from V and 4 from J, leaving 12 bases between them. CDR3 loop: CASSSTEDYEQYF. CDR3 DNA: TGCGCCAGCAGTTCGACAGAAGATTACGAGCAGTACTTC.

This chain joins TRBV18 and TRBJ2-1; TRBD2 agrees at 15 bases. CDR1 is KGHSH and CDR2 is LQKENI in the germline V gene. The CDR3 has 17 residues. The ends lost 2 bases at V and 8 bases at J; junction bases unmatched: 7. This CDR3 is CASSPAGLAGGGHEQFF. The CDR3, as DNA: TGTGCCAGCTCACCAGCGGGACTAGCGGGAGGTGGGCATGAGCAGTTCTTC.

V and J are TRBV5-1 and TRBJ2-5, with TRBD2 as a possible D gene (7 bases). V lost 4 bases and J lost 2, with 12 bases in between. Germline V CDR1 and CDR2: SGHRS, YFSETQ. This CDR3 comprises 14 residues. Here the CDR3 DNA reads TGCGCCAGCAGCGGGGGGGGCAGACAAGAGACCCAGTACTTC. It encodes CASSGGGRQETQYF. Supplemented by reference TRBV5-1 and TRBJ2-5, the full variable domain reads KAGVTQTPRYLIKTRGQQVTLSCSPISGHRSVSWYQQTPGQGLQFLFEYFSETQRNKGNFPGRFSGRQFSNSRSEMNVSTLELGDSALYLCASSGGGRQETQYFGPGTRLLVL.

Many counts were recorded for this clonotype. The chain recombines TRBV11-2 with TRBJ1-1, with TRBD1 matching 7 bases. J gave up 8 bases and V 1 base, and 10 bases lay outside the gene matches. The germline gives CDR1 SGHAT, CDR2 FQNNGV. CDR3 length: 15 residues. The CDR3 sequence is CASSLARPTGAEAFF. As DNA, the CDR3 is TGTGCCAGCAGCTTAGCACGTCCTACAGGGGCGGAAGCTTTCTTT. The complete variable domain, with remaining parts taken from reference TRBV11-2 and TRBJ1-1, reads EAGVAQSPRYKIIEKRQSVAFWCNPISGHATLYWYQQILGQGPKLLIQFQNNGVVDDSQLPKDRFSAERLKGVDSTLKIQPAKLEDSAVYLCASSLARPTGAEAFFGQGTRLTVV.

This clonotype was found many times. V is TRBV7-2 and J is TRBJ2-1; tentative D call: TRBD2 (6 bases). The CDR3 is 16 amino acids. Between the trimmed V and J ends, which lost 6 bases and 4 bases, there was a span of 19 bases. The germline CDR1 and CDR2 sequences are SGHTA and FQGNSA. In DNA, the CDR3 is TGTGCCAGCAGTCCCCCTGGCGGGGCCGGTTACAATGAGCAGTTCTTC. Translation: CASSPPGGAGYNEQFF.

This clonotype was seen only a few times. This chain joins TRBV9 and TRBJ1-2; possibly TRBD1 for D (5 bases). The CDR3 is 14 amino acids. Germline assignment: CDR1 SGDLS and CDR2 YYNGEE. Trimming removed 0 bases at V and 9 bases at J, with 15 bases between. The CDR3 sequence is CASSVDTERGSYTF. The CDR3 nucleotides read TGTGCCAGCAGCGTAGATACGGAACGGGGGAGCTACACCTTC.

This clonotype came up many times. This chain links TRBV11-2 with TRBJ2-7; 7 bases line up with TRBD2. The CDR3 sequence is 16 residues long. V shed 0 bases, J shed 2 bases, and the junction held 7 bases outside the gene matches. Germline CDR1 is SGHAT and CDR2 is FQNNGV. This CDR3 reads CASSLDWASGAYEQYF. The CDR3 DNA follows: TGTGCCAGCAGCTTAGATTGGGCTAGCGGAGCCTACGAGCAGTACTTC. Variable domain in full (rest from reference TRBV11-2 and TRBJ2-7): EAGVAQSPRYKIIEKRQSVAFWCNPISGHATLYWYQQILGQGPKLLIQFQNNGVVDDSQLPKDRFSAERLKGVDSTLKIQPAKLEDSAVYLCASSLDWASGAYEQYFGPGTRLTVT.

V usage is TRBV19 and J usage is TRBJ1-1; D possibly corresponds to TRBD1 (5 bases). V lost 9 bases and J lost 5, with 16 bases in between. CDR1 is LNHDA, CDR2 SQIVND, per germline (reference sequence). CDR3 length: 13 residues. CDR3 sequence reads: CASSHRRGTEAFF. CDR3 DNA sequence: TGTGCCAGCTCCCACCGGCGGGGGACTGAAGCTTTCTTT. The whole variable domain, remainder taken from reference TRBV19 and TRBJ1-1, is DGGITQSPKYLFRKEGQNVTLSCEQNLNHDAMYWYRQDPGQGLRLIYYSQIVNDFQKGDIAEGYSVSREKKESFPLTVTSAQKNPTAFYLCASSHRRGTEAFFGQGTRLTVV.

This clonotype was observed many times. The rearrangement joins TRBV7-8 to TRBJ2-7; D is possibly TRBD1 or TRBD2 (6 bases each). Trimming took 6 bases from V and 2 from J, leaving 14 bases between them. CDR3 length equals 14 residues. Germline V CDR1 and CDR2: SGHVS, FQNEAQ. The CDR3 spells CASSAGTTTYEQYF. DNA of the CDR3: TGTGCCAGCAGTGCGGGGACAACTACCTACGAGCAGTACTTC.

This clonotype has a count of ten or more. The chain couples TRBV7-2 to TRBJ1-2; D unresolved. The CDR3 sequence is 12 residues long. Germline V gene sequence: CDR1 SGHTA, CDR2 FQGNSA. The V end lost 3 bases, the J end lost 2 bases, and 4 bases lay between the germline ends. The DNA for the CDR3 is TGTGCCAGCAGCTTGGAAAACTATGGCTACACCTTC. It is translated as CASSLENYGYTF.

This clonotype appeared once. The rearrangement joins TRBV20-1 to TRBJ1-2; 9 bases are a match to TRBD1. V lost 0 bases and J lost 4; bases outside the gene matches: 12. Germline V lookup: CDR1 DFQATT, CDR2 SNEGSKA (reference sequence). The CDR3 totals 17 residues. As DNA, the CDR3 is TGCAGTGCTAGAGATTTGGGACAGGGAGTGGGGCTCTATGGCTACACCTTC. Its protein is CSARDLGQGVGLYGYTF.

V gene TRBV29-1 combines with J gene TRBJ2-2; D remains ambiguous. The CDR3 is 11 residues long. V was trimmed by 6 bases and J by 5 bases, leaving 7 bases between them. In germline, CDR1 is SQVTM, CDR2 ANQGSEA. The CDR3 DNA sequence: TGCAGCGTACATTTGACCGGGGAGCTGTTTTTT. It translates to CSVHLTGELFF.

This rearrangement joins TRBV5-1 to TRBJ2-7, with 8 bases fitting TRBD2. From germline, CDR1 is SGHRS and CDR2 YFSETQ. The CDR3 extends over 14 amino acids. The V and J ends lost 4 bases and 5 bases, in that order; junction bases with no gene match: 8. Here the CDR3 DNA reads TGCGCCAGCAGCGGGACTAGAGGGCTCAACGAGCAGTACTTC. Its translation: CASSGTRGLNEQYF.

The chain combines TRBV30 with TRBJ2-7; D may be TRBD2 (5 bases). Trimming cost V 2 bases and J 0 bases, with 14 bases left between them. Germline CDR1 GTSNPN, CDR2 SVGIG (reference sequence). There are 15 residues in the CDR3. The CDR3 DNA reads as TGTGCCTGGAGTTCGACGGGGTTGGGCTCCTACGAGCAGTACTTC. It specifies CAWSSTGLGSYEQYF. The whole variable domain, remainder taken from reference TRBV30 and TRBJ2-7, is SQTIHQWPATLVQPVGSPLSLECTVEGTSNPNLYWYRQAAGRGLQLLFYSVGIGQISSEVPQNLSASRPQDRQFILSSKKLLLSDSGFYLCAWSSTGLGSYEQYFGPGTRLTVT.

V gene TRBV10-2 combines with J gene TRBJ1-1; 9 bases are shared with TRBD1. With 6 bases clipped from V and 3 bases from J, the junction kept 8 bases outside the gene matches. CDR1 and CDR2 from the germline V gene are WSHSY and SAAADI. This CDR3 region has 15 residues. Here the CDR3 reads CASSHTGGRDTEAFF. The CDR3 DNA is TGCGCCAGCAGCCATACAGGGGGCAGGGACACTGAAGCTTTCTTT.

J is TRBJ2-7 and V is TRBV11-3, with D perhaps assigned TRBD1 or TRBD2 (6 bases each). The CDR3 sequence is 12 residues long. The V gene's germline CDR1 is SGHNT and CDR2 YENEEA. Trimming took 5 bases from V and 9 from J, leaving 14 bases between them. The CDR3 loop is CASSATQGGQYF. CDR3 in DNA: TGTGCCAGCAGCGCGACACAGGGAGGGCAGTACTTC.

This chain uses TRBV6-5 with TRBJ1-6; TRBD1 might be the D (6 bases). Trimming took off 4 bases at V and 10 bases at J, with 11 bases between the two ends. CDR1 MNHEY and CDR2 SVGAGI come from the germline V gene. This CDR3 has 13 residues. The CDR3 here is CASSLRDISPLHF. CDR3 nucleotide sequence: TGTGCCAGCAGTTTGAGGGACATATCACCCCTCCACTTT.

This clonotype was observed many times. The V call is TRBV11-2, the J call TRBJ2-1; 12 bases are shared with TRBD2. Germline V gives CDR1 SGHAT, CDR2 FQNNGV. The CDR3 sequence is 17 residues long. V trimming: 0 bases; J trimming: 5 bases; junction bases outside the gene matches: 5. The CDR3 loop is CASSLELGLAGNNEQFF. CDR3 bases: TGTGCCAGCAGCTTAGAGCTGGGACTAGCGGGCAACAATGAGCAGTTCTTC. Together with reference TRBV11-2 and TRBJ2-1, the CDR3 gives the full variable domain: EAGVAQSPRYKIIEKRQSVAFWCNPISGHATLYWYQQILGQGPKLLIQFQNNGVVDDSQLPKDRFSAERLKGVDSTLKIQPAKLEDSAVYLCASSLELGLAGNNEQFFGPGTRLTVL.

The rearrangement uses TRBV10-3 and TRBJ2-1; 11 positions match TRBD2. Germline values: CDR1 ENHRY, CDR2 SYGVKD. The CDR3 spans 13 residues. V was pared by 10 bases and J by 3 bases, with 2 bases of the junction left unmatched. The CDR3 bases are TGTGCCACCCTAGCGGGAGGCTACAATGAGCAGTTCTTC. It encodes CATLAGGYNEQFF.

This clonotype was counted a few times. V and J are TRBV5-4 and TRBJ2-1; 7 bases are a match to TRBD1. The CDR3 consists of 15 residues. Germline CDR1 SGHNT, CDR2 YYREEE (reference sequence). V shed 3 bases, J shed 1 base, and the junction held 4 bases outside the gene matches. In DNA form, the CDR3 reads TGTGCCAGCAGCTCGCCAGGGGGATCCTACAATGAGCAGTTCTTC. Amino acids: CASSSPGGSYNEQFF. Combining the CDR3 with reference TRBV5-4 and TRBJ2-1 gives the whole variable domain ETGVTQSPTHLIKTRGQQVTLRCSSQSGHNTVSWYQQALGQGPQFIFQYYREEENGRGNFPPRFSGLQFPNYSSELNVNALELDDSALYLCASSSPGGSYNEQFFGPGTRLTVL.